This T cell receptor (beta chain) appears in the sequencing data of a study of blood T cells in healthy people across ages (dated by TCRdb to the mid-2010s). Regarding the study in general: Template switching captured roughly one uniquely barcoded TCR beta cDNA molecule per two T cells in model experiments. Age-related changes in TCR beta repertoire diversity were measured in the study by deep sequencing normalized with unique cDNA molecular identifiers. For two donors (one aged 18 to 30 and one aged 80 or older), the study analyzed two additional independent replicas of 1 million unique cDNA reads from the same blood draw. The donors were divided into four age groups: young (average approximately 16 years), middle-aged (about 40), aged (approximately 59) and long-lived (82).

Beyond this particular receptor, the publication reports: Total diversity estimates from one million sequenced T cells were considered lower bounds and underestimates. The percentage of naive T cells measured by flow cytometry correlated strongly with observed TCR beta diversity. Compared with the aged group, the long-lived group had more naive CD4+ T cells, fewer expanded clones and increased TCR diversity, a pattern suggesting age selection. As age increased, observed TCR beta diversity per million T cells dropped in a roughly linear way, and a significant reduction was already evident by age about 40. Bulk unsorted PBMC profiling prevented conclusive comparison of naive and antigen-experienced compartments. The CMV infection status of donors was not known, potentially confounding age-related changes in expanded clonotypes.

This clonotype has just a few counts. Its antigen is not yet known. There are no base qualities to consult, and no much larger clone falls within one base. The CDR3, cysteine through phenylalanine, is 14 amino acids long. Here the CDR3 DNA is all that survives: 42 bases in frame from base 1. Germline trimming: 8 bases from V, 7 bases from J; junction bases outside gene matches: 10. CDR1 and CDR2, looked up from the germline V gene, are SGHTA and FQGNSA. The protocol used for the library was 5' RACE. Sequencing used an Illumina HiSeq 2500. A second PCR of about 7 to 12 cycles was run with a J-beta primer mix and a sample-barcoded 5' primer. A template-switch 5' adaptor carrying 12 random nucleotides introduced a unique molecular identifier onto each TCR beta cDNA molecule. At least 2.5 million CDR3-containing paired-end reads were obtained from each sample. First-strand cDNA synthesis was performed from all RNA using the Mint cDNA synthesis kit, with priming by a TRBC-specific oligonucleotide. After uracil-DNA glycosylase treatment, a first 18-cycle PCR used universal primers M1SS and BC2_uni_R on all cDNA. The study's processing was this. For normalization, 1 million high-quality reads, each with a distinct molecular identifier, were randomly selected from each sample. Instead of being binned into consensus sequences, reads that shared molecular identifiers were thrown out. MiTCR, set to a Q25 quality threshold and the strictest error-elimination algorithm, was used for CDR3 identification, clonotype clustering and error correction. Lower-bound total TCR beta diversity was estimated with a nonparametric unseen species model using Euler transformation. TCRdb reran the public reads through fastp at Q25 and MiXCR, keeping productive beta chains. Every entry covers one CDR3 protein and lists the most common genes and DNA from its rows. None of the V and J calls come from the authors' own analysis; TCRdb made them. The sample yields 760,000 or so distinct CDR3 sequences; roughly 25% were counted once. Under 9.5% of the sample goes to the ten largest clones.

The roughly 42 donors, aged about 6 to 95 years, were systemically healthy Caucasian individuals from Russia. Ten milliliters of peripheral blood were drawn from each donor into EDTA-treated Vacutainer tubes. Ficoll-Paque density-gradient centrifugation was used to isolate PBMCs, with at least 6.5 million per sample. Total RNA was extracted from PBMCs with Trizol reagent, with at least 5 micrograms obtained per sample. For every donor, an aliquot of PBMCs went through flow cytometry to measure the percentages of naive CD45RAhigh/CD27high T cells. Another study also made use of these data, one on T cells of mothers and their children. Looking at the second paper: Nine systemically healthy Caucasian individuals served as donors, namely three mothers together with their six children. cDNA synthesis consumed the entire amount of extracted RNA, loaded at approximately 1.5 ug RNA in each 15 ul reaction. In the second PCR, sample barcodes and 2-4 random nucleotides were introduced via the M1S primer. Each mother yielded over 8.5 million TCR beta CDR3 reads and each child 2.5 million to 3 million reads. Thymic selection similarly shapes TCR recombination output in related and unrelated pairs, with minor effect from inherited differences. Normalized repertoire overlap was always slightly but never significantly higher in related than unrelated mother-child pairs. No persistent microchimeric T cell clones were detected, at a sensitivity of 90 to 100 clones per million clonotypes. To look for features that set related mother-child pairs apart from unrelated individuals, the researchers ran deep NGS to compare the TCR beta repertoires of mothers and children. Mothers averaged about 40 +/- 4 years of age and children averaged about 10 +/- 4 years. After adapters were ligated using NEBNext reagents, the libraries underwent 100+100 nt paired-end sequencing on an Illumina HiSeq 2000. To avoid cross-contamination, the mother libraries and the child libraries were prepared a month apart and sequenced in separate runs. For each donor, between about 450,000 and 2,300,000 distinct TCR beta clonotypes were identified. Naive TCR beta clonotypes were estimated from low-frequency clonotypes matched to each donor's FACS-determined naive share, without sorting.

Sample: blood. This sequence uses TRBV7-2 and TRBJ2-2, and TRBD2 matches 7 of the central bases. This TCR came from a boy between 10 and 17 years old in good health. The nucleotide sequence is TGTGCCAGCCGGGAGGTGGTCTCGTACGGGGAGCTGTTTTTT. Its amino acids are CASREVVSYGELFF.